This note documents a single TCR beta chain sequence. Its specificity is unknown. This specimen belongs to a study of cytomegalovirus exposure and HLA in healthy donors. On the study more broadly: Within an early data release were about 85 million unique TCRs drawn from HLA-typed donors.

The PCR used 60 Vbeta and 13 Jbeta primers. Some clones are missing from TCRdb's copy, which holds only in-frame ones; the method was immunoSEQ multiplex PCR. The sample carries approximately 150,000 clones, 81% recorded once. The CDR3 length is 15 residues. The V and J ends lost 0 bases and 4 bases respectively, with 12 bases between them. CDR1 is MNHNS, CDR2 SASEGT, per germline. General study results and limits: Presence/absence analyses assumed roughly uniform sequencing depth across donors. Looking again later, the authors saw that most CMV-associated TCR beta chains seemed HLA-restricted.

Material for sequencing was PBMCs. This receptor was obtained from a man aged 50 or older in good health and CMV-seropositive. The gene calls are TRBV6-1 and TRBJ1-2; a possible D gene is TRBD1 (6 bases). CDR3 nucleotides: TGTGCCAGCAGTGAAGCCCCGACAGGATCCTATGGCTACACCTTC. Protein product: CASSEAPTGSYGYTF.